The clone carrying this T cell receptor (beta chain) was seen ten or more times. The antigen remains undetermined. This entry belongs to a study of CD8 T cells in ankylosing spondylitis. Making the TCR beta libraries involved quantitative 5'-RACE with molecular barcodes. From the 5' RACE reads, TCRdb called clonotypes with MiXCR, one entry per CDR3 protein. Of around 540,000 distinct CDR3 sequences listed, about 12% are singletons. Study results and caveats: Typical of ankylosing spondylitis blood, it appeared, was a TCR beta motif of fewer than ten highly homologous variants. Disease-associated clones were reportedly significantly overrepresented in matched ankylosing spondylitis synovial fluid. Previously reported in reactive arthritis synovial fluid and blood were some of the motif variants.

V was clipped by 4 bases and J by 6 bases, with 14 bases between them. Germline CDR1 and CDR2: SGHKS and YYEKEE (reference sequence). CDR3 length: 13 residues. The source of this sequence is a male donor with ankylosing spondylitis. Sequencing used blood, either unsorted or a sorted T cell fraction (not recorded which). This sequence joins TRBV5-5 and TRBJ2-7, with D maybe TRBD2 (6 bases). CDR3 amino acids: CASSTTGLGEQYF. DNA of the CDR3: TGTGCCAGCAGCACAACGGGACTCGGCGAGCAGTACTTC.